This T cell receptor (beta chain) was recovered during a study of blood T cell repertoires in COVID-19. The overall study: Sites in the United States, Italy and Spain provided acute and convalescent COVID-19 samples.

The germline V and J ends were trimmed by 5 bases and 2 bases, with 16 bases remaining between them. The CDR3 has 16 residues. CDR1 and CDR2 from the germline V gene are SGHTA and FQGNSA. This clone showed up just a few times. Source study methods: Amplification of reference gene primers provided the estimated nucleated cell counts. Repertoires were generated with immunoSEQ multiplex PCR, while TCRdb's copy carries only in-frame clones and drops some. The V and J calls and clone size come from that table; D and trimming were worked out from the DNA. The table records about 89,000 clones, 80% of them present only once.

The specimen sequenced was peripheral blood. The chain combines TRBV7-2 with TRBJ2-1, with D maybe TRBD2 (6 bases). This clonotype was sampled from a woman older than 75 with acute or convalescent COVID-19. CDR3 protein: CASSPSGVGTYNEQFF. DNA for the CDR3: TGTGCCAGCAGCCCGTCGGGGGTGGGGACCTACAATGAGCAGTTCTTC.